The 15 T cell receptor beta chains given below trace back to one sample, sequenced in a study of cytomegalovirus exposure and HLA in healthy donors. Use of 60 Vbeta and 13 Jbeta primers characterized the PCR. Assay: immunoSEQ multiplex PCR; the TCRdb copy retains only in-frame clones and omits some. This table holds more than 150,000 clones, over 80% found once. Input material: PBMCs. The origin of the receptors is a man aged 35-49 years in good health and CMV-seronegative.

The chain carries TRBV2 and TRBJ2-1, with D uncertain. This CDR3 contains 14 residues. Looked up from germline, CDR1 is SNHLY and CDR2 is FYNNEI. Trimming took off 7 bases at V and 4 bases at J, with 14 bases between the two ends. The CDR3 sequence is CASTLEQAYNEQFF. CDR3 DNA sequence: TGTGCCAGCACCCTTGAGCAGGCGTACAATGAGCAGTTCTTC.

This chain joins TRBV23-1 and TRBJ2-1, with 8 bases identical to TRBD2. TRBV23-1 is flagged as an ORF with uncertain function. The V and J ends lost 6 bases and 10 bases, in that order; junction bases with no gene match: 11. The CDR3 covers 14 residues. In DNA, the CDR3 is TGCGCCAGCAGCCATCCCACACTAGCGGAAGAGCAGTTCTTC. This encodes CASSHPTLAEEQFF.

V usage is TRBV30 and J usage is TRBJ2-3, with a weak D call TRBD2 (5 bases). Per the germline V gene, CDR1 is GTSNPN and CDR2 is SVGIG (reference sequence). The length of the CDR3 is 15 residues. The V end lost 0 bases, the J end lost 1 base, and 11 bases lay between the germline ends. In DNA, the CDR3 is TGTGCCTGGAGTGTACGCGGAGGCCGCACAGATACGCAGTATTTT. The encoded protein is CAWSVRGGRTDTQYF.

The chain recombines TRBV7-2 with TRBJ2-5; 8 nucleotides match TRBD2. CDR1 is SGHTA and CDR2 is FQGNSA in the germline V gene. This CDR3 spans 14 amino acids. The J segment lost 5 bases and the V segment lost 7 bases, leaving 9 bases of the junction unmatched. CDR3 loop: CASTAGGGRETQYF. The CDR3, as DNA: TGTGCCAGCACCGCCGGGGGGGGGCGGGAGACCCAGTACTTC.

A remark on this clone: Additional DNA sequences in this sample encode the identical CDR3. The rearrangement uses TRBV11-2 and TRBJ1-2; D is undetermined. Germline V gene lookup returns CDR1 SGHAT and CDR2 FQNNGV. There are 13 residues in the CDR3. The germline V and J ends were trimmed by 0 bases and 7 bases, with 9 bases remaining between them. The CDR3 protein is CASSLDGTVGYTF. Written as DNA, the CDR3 is TGTGCCAGCAGCTTAGATGGAACAGTTGGCTACACCTTC.

The chain joins TRBV19 to TRBJ2-5; D not certain. Germline values: CDR1 LNHDA, CDR2 SQIVND (reference sequence). The CDR3 is 13 amino acids. With 2 bases removed from V and 2 bases from J, the gap between germline ends came to 6 bases. For the CDR3, the DNA is TGTGCCAGTAGTATAAAACGGCAAGAGACCCAGTACTTC. Residues: CASSIKRQETQYF.

The chain combines TRBV10-2 with TRBJ2-5; TRBD2 aligns across 8 bases. There are 16 residues in the CDR3. Trimming cost V 3 bases and J 1 base; bases outside gene matches: 7. Per germline, CDR1 WSHSY and CDR2 SAAADI. The CDR3: CASSDYGGGFQETQYF. The CDR3, as DNA: TGCGCCAGCAGTGATTACGGGGGGGGGTTCCAAGAGACCCAGTACTTC.

Notes on this clone: One junction end disagrees with the germline gene, perhaps due to a read error. The gene calls are TRBV7-7 and TRBJ2-5; maybe TRBD1 (5 bases). The germline CDR1 and CDR2 sequences are SSHAT and FNYEAQ (reference sequence). The CDR3 runs to 13 residues. The CDR3: CASSLGQGETQYF. As DNA, the CDR3 is TGTGCTAGCAGCTTAGGGCAGGGAGAGACCCAGTACTTC.

The chain joins TRBV7-6 to TRBJ1-3; D might be TRBD1 (5 bases). Trimming stripped 10 bases from V and 0 bases from J, with 16 bases between. The CDR3 is made up of 15 amino acids. In germline, CDR1 is SGHVS, CDR2 FNYEAQ. CDR3 sequence reads: CATGGETYSGNTIYF. In nucleotides, the CDR3 is TGTGCCACCGGGGGGGAAACCTACTCTGGAAACACCATATATTTT.

The rearrangement joins TRBV7-3 to TRBJ2-3; D gene unclear. CDR3 size: 17 residues. CDR1 and CDR2 (germline): SGHTA, FQGTGA. Trimming cost V 4 bases and J 0 bases, with 17 bases left between them. Here the CDR3 reads CASSSPSGGLSTDTQYF. CDR3 bases: TGTGCCAGCAGCTCCCCGTCCGGTGGTTTAAGCACAGATACGCAGTATTTT.

This sequence joins TRBV28 and TRBJ1-3; unclear D gene. This CDR3 spans 16 amino acids. Germline values: CDR1 MDHEN, CDR2 SYDVKM. V lost 2 bases and J 0 bases, leaving 11 bases between the germline ends. The CDR3 DNA reads as TGTGCCAGCAGTTTAATCCCAGCGACCTCTGGAAACACCATATATTTT. Translating it yields CASSLIPATSGNTIYF.

The gene calls are TRBV5-4 and TRBJ1-3, with 7 bases that match TRBD1. CDR1 is SGHNT and CDR2 is YYREEE in the germline V gene (reference sequence). With 6 bases clipped from V and 2 bases from J, the junction kept 5 bases outside the gene matches. The CDR3 length is 14 residues. The CDR3 DNA sequence: TGTGCCAGCACCAAGGGGGCTGCTGGAAACACCATATATTTT. Protein sequence: CASTKGAAGNTIYF.

The chain recombines TRBV2 with TRBJ1-1; D might be TRBD1 (6 bases). V was shortened by 6 bases and J by 0 bases, with 11 bases between the two germline ends. The germline gives CDR1 SNHLY, CDR2 FYNNEI. CDR3 length equals 14 residues. The CDR3 loop reads CASSSQGLNTEAFF. The CDR3 region has the DNA TGTGCCAGCAGCTCACAGGGCCTGAACACTGAAGCTTTCTTT.

This chain connects TRBV11-3 to TRBJ2-5; TRBD2 agrees at 15 bases. The CDR3 is 17 amino acids. After removal of 5 bases from V and 1 base from J, the junction contained 5 bases not matched to a gene. Germline loops: CDR1 SGHNT, CDR2 YENEEA. CDR3 loop: CASSAGTSGGLQETQYF. The DNA of the CDR3 is TGTGCCAGCAGCGCAGGGACTAGCGGGGGGCTCCAAGAGACCCAGTACTTC.

The rearrangement uses TRBV7-3 and TRBJ2-1, with TRBD1 identical over 7 bases. V was clipped by 5 bases and J by 3 bases; unmatched bases: 19. The germline V gene encodes CDR1 SGHTA and CDR2 FQGTGA. This CDR3 is built from 19 residues. The CDR3 region is CASSPQSLLYRGLYNEQFF. In DNA form, the CDR3 reads TGTGCCAGCAGCCCACAAAGCCTCCTTTACAGGGGCCTCTACAATGAGCAGTTCTTC.